This T cell receptor (beta chain) was documented in a study of T-cell reconstitution after alpha-beta-depleted transplantation in children. Whole-study results and caveats: Several patients had high TCRbeta diversity at day 60; it came from surviving recipient T cells and thymic progenitors. Once a year had passed after transplant, T-cell counts and diversity came mostly from newly produced T cells. After transplant, at about two months, alpha-beta T cells were reportedly derived from several hundred expanded graft clones.

Remarks on this clonotype: What it binds is not known.

Unique molecular identifiers were built into the TCRbeta library. TCRdb reanalysed the PCR reads using MiXCR and keeps one entry per CDR3 protein. The data contain roughly 400,000 distinct CDR3 sequences, about 45% of them singletons. This clonotype was obtained from a girl aged 2 to 10 with aplastic anemia, due to receive a stem cell transplant. The source material was PBMCs, sampled before TCRalphabeta/CD19-depleted stem cell transplant.

Written as DNA, the CDR3 is TGTGCCAGCGTCCGGGACACACTTACCTCTGGAAACACCATATATTTT. Encoded protein: CASVRDTLTSGNTIYF. The genes are TRBV18 and TRBJ1-3, with D possibly matching TRBD1 (6 bases). V was cut by 8 bases and J by 0 bases, with 17 bases left in between. The length of the CDR3 is 16 residues. CDR1 is KGHSH, CDR2 LQKENI, per germline.